This TCR beta chain derives from a study of blood T cell repertoires in COVID-19 (dated by TCRdb to 2018 to 2020). For context, the study as a whole: Samples covering the acute and convalescent phases of COVID-19 were provided by collaborators in the United States, Italy and Spain. A freely available public database, intended as a resource for researchers studying the immune response to SARS-CoV-2, is where the repertoires were released. The prospective study material was composed of cDNA or gDNA derived from T cells, B-cell-depleted T cells, or PBMCs. Samples were obtained from the ongoing ImmuneRACE study (first 160 participants) and from some 1,200 subjects provided by 6 global collaborators. The dataset comprised deeply sampled blood TCRbeta repertoires from subjects exposed to, actively infected with, or recovered from COVID-19. Where available, HLA class I and class II types were obtained from metadata supplied by the sample provider rather than from assay-based typing. The sample metadata nearly always contained a de-identified subject ID, COVID-19 status, age in years and sex. Beyond this particular receptor, the publication reports: Clinical and demographic metadata were provided uncurated, with the amount varying by source and participant.

TCRbeta CDR3 regions were amplified from genomic DNA by means of the immunoSEQ Assay, a bias-controlled multiplex PCR. The study's processing was this. The number of nucleated cells in each sample was estimated from the amplification of reference gene primers within the assay. To quantify the absolute abundance of each unique TCRbeta CDR3 rearrangement, sequence reads were collapsed and filtered. Productive Simpson clonality was computed per sample as the square root of Simpson's diversity index over productive rearrangements. Held by TCRdb, this immuneACCESS table contains in-frame sequences only and omits some clones. Under half of the omission traces to an unresolved V gene where checked; the cause of the rest is unknown. That table gives V, J and clone size, and the DNA gave D and trimming. Within this sample are roughly 200,000 clones, with around nine tenths of them counted one time only. The top ten hold 2.5% to 3.5% of the sample.

In regard to this clone: Its binding antigen is unknown. Base quality data are lacking; no much larger clone is found one base away.

The collaborating institutions used their own protocols to collect whole blood in K2EDTA tubes. For TCRbeta analysis, collaborators shipped samples in one of three forms: frozen whole blood, isolated PBMCs, or DNA extracted from either of those sample types. There are 14 amino acids in the CDR3, from cysteine to phenylalanine inclusive. Of the read, only the CDR3 DNA is kept; its 42 bases are in frame from base 1. V and J are truncated by 5 bases and 4 bases respectively, leaving an intervening sequence of 12 bases. CDR1 SGHNT and CDR2 YYREEE are derived from the germline V gene (reference sequence).

The origin of this receptor is a man in his forties with active or convalescent COVID-19. The source material was peripheral blood. The sequence links TRBV5-4 to TRBJ1-4; tentative D gene TRBD1, with 5 bases matching. The nucleotides read TGTGCCAGCAGTAGGACAACGAATAATGAAAAACTGTTTTTT. Translated, it gives CASSRTTNNEKLFF.